This TCR beta chain originates from a study of T cell repertoires in cytomegalovirus infection (dated 2019 in TCRdb). About the study as a whole: Donor HLA type was relevant to the analysis, because carriage of CMV infection together with the matching HLA type was indicated by public TCR beta signatures. Broader findings and caveats from the paper: Carriers of CMV infection plus the relevant HLA type were discriminated by the cumulative frequency of public TCR beta family members in the study cohort and in an independent roughly 320-donor cohort. The ex vivo response was dominated by HLA-C-restricted CMV-specific TCR beta clonotypes, which also provided the single most frequent clonotype in two of eight donors.

This clonotype has only a few counts. Its antigen remains undetermined. Per-nucleotide qualities are absent, and no much larger clonotype sits a single base away. V is shortened by 8 bases, J by 3 bases, and the region joining them spans 17 bases. From the germline V gene, CDR1 is MDHEN and CDR2 is SYDVKM. The CDR3 runs 15 residues from the cysteine to the phenylalanine. Only the CDR3 DNA stays, 45 bases, in frame from base 1. Sequencing used an Illumina HiSeq 1500. Using fastp trimming at Q25 and MiXCR clonotype assembly, TCRdb reanalyzed the public sequencing data and kept in-frame beta chains. Duplicate CDR3 protein sequences are folded into a single record with the most common DNA and genes. Within this sample are a few hundred thousand distinct CDR3 sequences, with about a sixth of them counted one time only. Roughly half of the sample is in the top ten clones.

Sequencing used CD8+ T cells from PBMCs. The chain is assembled from TRBV28 and TRBJ1-5; a tentative D match to TRBD1 spans 6 bases. The sequence derives from a human donor in good health (CMV status not recorded). Some clones in this sample may be carry-over from other donors' samples. Here the CDR3 is given as CASYPRGPVNQPQHF. The DNA sequence follows: TGTGCCAGCTACCCCAGGGGACCAGTCAATCAGCCCCAGCATTTT.